The count of the clone carrying this T cell receptor (beta chain) is one. These data come from a study of blood T cell repertoires in COVID-19. Whole-study context: In each case, the material was cDNA or gDNA derived from T cells, B-cell-depleted T cells, or PBMCs.

Only in-frame clones appear in the TCRdb table, and some are missing; sequencing was by immunoSEQ multiplex PCR. The sample carries roughly 35,000 clones, roughly 86% recorded once. The clonotype was recovered from a human donor in a cohort sampled during active COVID-19. The sequencing input was peripheral blood.

The CDR3 loop is CASSPDARGNTEAFF. The DNA of the CDR3 is TGTGCCAGCAGCCCCGACGCTCGGGGGAACACTGAAGCTTTCTTT. The chain combines TRBV13 with TRBJ1-1; D is unresolved. This CDR3 contains 15 residues. Per germline, CDR1 PRHDT and CDR2 FYEKMQ (reference sequence). V lost 5 bases and J lost 1, with 14 bases in between.